Each of the 8 T cell receptor beta chains below was sequenced from the same sample in a study of identical twins. One entry per CDR3 protein results from TCRdb running MiXCR on the 5' RACE reads. The profile shows 1.5 million to 2 million distinct CDR3 sequences, less than 35% of them singletons. Sequenced: cord blood. These receptors came from a newborn girl in good health.

V and J are TRBV29-1 and TRBJ1-4, with D perhaps TRBD1 (5 bases). Trimming stripped 7 bases from V and 8 bases from J, with 11 bases between. The CDR3 consists of 11 residues. Germline-derived CDR1 and CDR2 are SQVTM and ANQGSEA. CDR3 bases: TGCAGCGCAATAGGGGCAGAAAAACTGTTTTTT. Translation gives CSAIGAEKLFF.

The V and J genes are TRBV24-1 and TRBJ2-5; possible D gene TRBD2, 5 bases. The ends were cut back, 8 bases at V and 4 bases at J, with 16 bases in the middle. Germline lookup yields CDR1 KGHDR and CDR2 SFDVKD. The length of the CDR3 is 14 residues. CDR3 residues: CATTDGGSRETQYF. The CDR3, as DNA: TGTGCCACCACCGACGGCGGGTCTCGAGAGACCCAGTACTTC.

This clonotype was seen more than once but under ten times. The rearrangement joins TRBV14 to TRBJ2-3; TRBD1 matches 11 bases. Trimming cost V 4 bases and J 7 bases; bases outside gene matches: 10. Germline CDR1 and CDR2: SGHDN and FVKESK. The CDR3 contains 16 residues. In nucleotides, the CDR3 is TGTGCCAGCAGCCTCATCACCGGGACAGGGGGGTATACGCAGTATTTT. Translation gives CASSLITGTGGYTQYF.

A few counts support this clonotype. The genes are TRBV24-1 and TRBJ1-2, with D unclear. This CDR3 has 14 amino acids. CDR1 and CDR2 (germline): KGHDR, SFDVKD. Between the trimmed V and J ends, which lost 4 bases and 2 bases, there was a span of 10 bases. The CDR3 DNA is TGTGCCACCAGTGACCACCGACGGAACTATGGCTACACCTTC. This sequence encodes CATSDHRRNYGYTF.

CDR3 loop: CASSSGTGGRGTEAFF. The CDR3 DNA reads TGTGCCAGCAGTTCCGGGACAGGGGGTCGGGGCACTGAAGCTTTCTTT. The chain combines TRBV28 with TRBJ1-1; the match to TRBD1 covers 11 bases. Trimming at V came to 4 bases and at J to 4 bases, leaving 8 bases not matched to a gene. The CDR3 spans 16 residues. The germline V gene has CDR1 MDHEN and CDR2 SYDVKM.

The chain links TRBV4-1 to TRBJ2-4; TRBD2 aligns across 8 bases. The V gene end was trimmed by 3 bases and the J gene end by 0 bases; junction bases not matched to a gene: 10. The germline gives CDR1 MGHRA, CDR2 YSYEKL. The CDR3 contains 18 residues. For the CDR3, the DNA is TGCGCCAGCAGCCACGGACTAGCTCGGGGCATAGCCAAAAACATTCAGTACTTC. Translated, it gives CASSHGLARGIAKNIQYF.

In its sample, this clonotype was seen a few times. The chain recombines TRBV14 with TRBJ2-2; a weak D match, TRBD2 (6 bases). Germline values: CDR1 SGHDN, CDR2 FVKESK. The CDR3 spans 17 residues. V lost 2 bases to trimming and J lost 3 bases, with 16 bases between them. The CDR3 DNA reads as TGTGCCAGCAGCCAACCCCACCTAGCGTTCGACACCGGGGAGCTGTTTTTT. Protein product: CASSQPHLAFDTGELFF. Looking up the rest from reference TRBV14 and TRBJ2-2 gives the full variable domain: EAGVTQFPSHSVIEKGQTVTLRCDPISGHDNLYWYRRVMGKEIKFLLHFVKESKQDESGMPNNRFLAERTGGTYSTLKVQPAELEDSGVYFCASSQPHLAFDTGELFFGEGSRLTVL.

The chain couples TRBV20-1 to TRBJ2-3; possibly TRBD2 for D (6 bases). Germline-derived CDR1 and CDR2 are DFQATT and SNEGSKA (reference sequence). The CDR3 spans 13 residues. Trimming stripped 5 bases from V and 6 bases from J, with 15 bases between. The CDR3 region is CSAFQTSSDTQYF. The CDR3 bases are TGCAGTGCTTTCCAGACTAGTTCGGATACGCAGTATTTT.